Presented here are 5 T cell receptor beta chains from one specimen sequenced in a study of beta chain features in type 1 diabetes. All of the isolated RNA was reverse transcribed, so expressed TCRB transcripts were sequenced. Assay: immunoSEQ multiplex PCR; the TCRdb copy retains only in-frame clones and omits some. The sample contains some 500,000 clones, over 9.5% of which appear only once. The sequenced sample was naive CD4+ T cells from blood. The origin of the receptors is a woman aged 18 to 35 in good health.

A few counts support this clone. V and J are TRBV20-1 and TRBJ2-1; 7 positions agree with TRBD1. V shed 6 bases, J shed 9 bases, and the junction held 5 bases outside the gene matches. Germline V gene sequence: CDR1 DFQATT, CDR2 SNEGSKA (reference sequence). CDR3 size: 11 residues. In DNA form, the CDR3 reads TGCAGTGCCACCGACAGGGTTGAGCAGTTCTTC. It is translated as CSATDRVEQFF.

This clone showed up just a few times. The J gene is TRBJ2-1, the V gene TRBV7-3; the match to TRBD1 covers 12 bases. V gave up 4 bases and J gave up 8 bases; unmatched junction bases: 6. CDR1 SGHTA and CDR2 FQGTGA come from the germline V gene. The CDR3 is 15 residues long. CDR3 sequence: CASSSGTGGYDEQFF. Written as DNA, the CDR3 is TGTGCCAGCAGCTCCGGGACAGGGGGCTATGATGAGCAGTTCTTC.

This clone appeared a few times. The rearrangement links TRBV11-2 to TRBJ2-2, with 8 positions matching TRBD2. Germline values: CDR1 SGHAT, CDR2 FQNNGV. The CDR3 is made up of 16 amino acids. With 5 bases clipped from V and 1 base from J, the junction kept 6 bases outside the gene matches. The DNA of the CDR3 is TGTGCCAGCAGCAGAATAGCGGGGAAGAACACCGGGGAGCTGTTTTTT. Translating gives CASSRIAGKNTGELFF.

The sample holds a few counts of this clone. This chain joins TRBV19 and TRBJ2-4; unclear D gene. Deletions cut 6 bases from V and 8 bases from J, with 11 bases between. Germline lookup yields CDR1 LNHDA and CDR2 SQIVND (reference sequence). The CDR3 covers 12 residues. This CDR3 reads CASRRYGDIQYF. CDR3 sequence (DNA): TGTGCCAGTAGGCGGTATGGGGACATTCAGTACTTC.

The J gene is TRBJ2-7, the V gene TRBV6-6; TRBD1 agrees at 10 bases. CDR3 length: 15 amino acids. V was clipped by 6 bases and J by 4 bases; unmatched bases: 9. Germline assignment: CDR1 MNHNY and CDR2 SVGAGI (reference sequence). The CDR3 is CASSRTRDRGYEQYF. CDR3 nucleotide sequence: TGTGCCAGCAGCCGTACCAGGGACAGGGGTTACGAGCAGTACTTC.